The clone carrying this T cell receptor (beta chain) was detected a few times. The antigen is undetermined. One entry per CDR3 protein, called by TCRdb with MiXCR from the 5' RACE reads. The sample consists of 1.5 million to 2 million distinct CDR3 sequences, roughly 35% of them appearing once. The sample originates from a study of identical twins. Overall study results and limits: Recombination models fit unrelated individuals' TCR alpha sharing but underestimated twins'.

Trimming removed 0 bases at V and 3 bases at J, with 8 bases between. The germline V gene encodes CDR1 MGHDK and CDR2 SYGVNS. The CDR3 sequence is 14 residues long. Among all donors, each was a healthy Caucasian. Sequenced sample: cord blood. This TCR was recovered from a newborn girl in good health. The chain combines TRBV25-1 with TRBJ1-1; D not resolved. In DNA form, the CDR3 reads TGTGCCAGCAGTGAATATTCGAAGGACACTGAAGCTTTCTTT. Protein product: CASSEYSKDTEAFF.